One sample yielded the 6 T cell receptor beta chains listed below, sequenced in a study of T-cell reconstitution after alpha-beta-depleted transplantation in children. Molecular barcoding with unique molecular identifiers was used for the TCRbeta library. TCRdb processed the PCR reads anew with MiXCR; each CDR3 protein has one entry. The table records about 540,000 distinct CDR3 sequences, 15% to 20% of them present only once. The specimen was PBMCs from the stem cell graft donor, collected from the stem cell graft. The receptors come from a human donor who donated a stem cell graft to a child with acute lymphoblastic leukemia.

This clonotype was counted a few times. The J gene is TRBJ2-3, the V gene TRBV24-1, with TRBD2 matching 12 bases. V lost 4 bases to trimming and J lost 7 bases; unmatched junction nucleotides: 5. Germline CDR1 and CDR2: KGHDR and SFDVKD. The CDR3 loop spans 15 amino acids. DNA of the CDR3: TGTGCCACCAGTGACGCGACTAGCGGGAGTTATACGCAGTATTTT. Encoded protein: CATSDATSGSYTQYF.

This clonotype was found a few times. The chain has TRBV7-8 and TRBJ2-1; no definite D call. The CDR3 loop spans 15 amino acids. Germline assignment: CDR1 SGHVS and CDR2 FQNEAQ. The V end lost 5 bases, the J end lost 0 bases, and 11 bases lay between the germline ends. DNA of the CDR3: TGTGCCAGCAGCCAAAGTGATTCCTCCTACAATGAGCAGTTCTTC. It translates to CASSQSDSSYNEQFF.

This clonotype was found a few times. CDR3 bases: TGTGCCAGCAGCTGGGGACTAGCGGGTGCTTTCTCCTACAATGAGCAGTTCTTC. The encoded protein is CASSWGLAGAFSYNEQFF. The chain recombines TRBV11-1 with TRBJ2-1, with TRBD2 identical over 12 bases. Germline CDR1 is SGHAT and CDR2 is FQDESV (reference sequence). CDR3 size: 18 residues. The V gene end was trimmed by 4 bases and the J gene end by 0 bases; junction bases not matched to a gene: 7.

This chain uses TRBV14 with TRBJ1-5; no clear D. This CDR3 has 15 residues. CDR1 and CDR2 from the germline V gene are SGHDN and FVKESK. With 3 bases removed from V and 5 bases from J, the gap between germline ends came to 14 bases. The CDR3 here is CASSHTHPGDQPQHF. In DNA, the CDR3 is TGTGCCAGCAGCCATACCCATCCGGGAGATCAGCCCCAGCATTTT.

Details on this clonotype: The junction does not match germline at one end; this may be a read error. CDR3 bases: TGTGCCAGCAGTGTAGCGGGTACGCCCTACAATGAGCAGTTCTTC. Residues: CASSVAGTPYNEQFF. The chain carries TRBV12-3 or TRBV12-4 and TRBJ2-1; 7 bases line up with TRBD2. This CDR3 comprises 15 residues.

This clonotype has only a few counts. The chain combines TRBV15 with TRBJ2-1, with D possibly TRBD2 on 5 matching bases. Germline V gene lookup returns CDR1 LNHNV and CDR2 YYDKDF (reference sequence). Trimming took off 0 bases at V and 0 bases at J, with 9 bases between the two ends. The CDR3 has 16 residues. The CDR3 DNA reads TGTGCCACCAGCAGAGACCACCGGGGCTCCTACAATGAGCAGTTCTTC. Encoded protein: CATSRDHRGSYNEQFF. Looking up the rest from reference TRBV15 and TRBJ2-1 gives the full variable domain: DAMVIQNPRYQVTQFGKPVTLSCSQTLNHNVMYWYQQKSSQAPKLLFHYYDKDFNNEADTPDNFQSRRPNTSFCFLDIRSPGLGDTAMYLCATSRDHRGSYNEQFFGPGTRLTVL.